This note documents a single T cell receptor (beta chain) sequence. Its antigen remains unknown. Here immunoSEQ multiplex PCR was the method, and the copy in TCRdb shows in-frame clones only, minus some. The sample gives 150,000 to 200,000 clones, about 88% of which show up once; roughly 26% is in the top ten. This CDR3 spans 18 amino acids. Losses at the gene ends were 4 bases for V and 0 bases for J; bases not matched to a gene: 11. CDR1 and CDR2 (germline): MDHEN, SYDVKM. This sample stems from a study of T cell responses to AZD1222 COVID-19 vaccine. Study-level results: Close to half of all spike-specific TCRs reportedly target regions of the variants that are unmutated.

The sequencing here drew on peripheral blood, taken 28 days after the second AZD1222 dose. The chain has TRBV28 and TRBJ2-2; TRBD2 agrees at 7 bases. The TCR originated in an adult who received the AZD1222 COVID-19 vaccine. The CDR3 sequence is CASSSSGGGGSNTGELFF. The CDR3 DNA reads TGTGCCAGCAGTTCTTCAGGTGGCGGGGGTTCGAACACCGGGGAGCTGTTTTTT.